These T cell receptor beta chains were read from a single sample in a study of identical twins. TCRdb reprocessed the 5' RACE reads via MiXCR and lists one record per CDR3 protein. This table holds hundreds of thousands of distinct CDR3 sequences, roughly 7% found once. These data also featured in a second study, about yellow fever vaccine responses in identical twins.

Input material: memory (CD45RO+) T cells sorted from blood. These receptors were obtained from a woman between 18 and 29 years old in good health. The CDR3 runs from the conserved cysteine through the conserved F or W. A D gene is named only where the DNA matches it firmly. Clone size is not always given. Where it is, it says once, few, many or a class for expanded clones.

V gene	D gene	clone size	J gene	CDR3 protein	CDR3 DNA
TRBV6-5	NA	many	TRBJ1-6	CASSSPLSLLHF	TGTGCCAGCAGTTCGCCCTTAAGTCTCCTCCACTTT
TRBV27	NA	NA	TRBJ1-1	CASSFGTGNTEAFF	TGTGCCAGCAGTTTCGGGACGGGGAACACTGAAGCTTTCTTT
TRBV7-2	NA	NA	TRBJ2-3	CASSLELAGYTQYF	TGTGCCAGCAGCTTAGAATTAGCCGGGTATACGCAGTATTTT
TRBV27	TRBD1	many	TRBJ2-7	CASSQSTGGINEQYF	TGTGCCAGCAGTCAAAGCACAGGGGGGATCAACGAGCAGTACTTC
TRBV20-1	NA	NA	TRBJ2-3	CSARDNRGPSTDTQYF	TGCAGTGCTAGAGATAACCGGGGGCCGAGCACAGATACGCAGTATTTT
TRBV21-1	NA	NA	TRBJ2-7	CASSKDASGRPKYEQYF	TGTGCCAGCAGCAAAGACGCTAGCGGGAGGCCAAAGTACGAGCAGTACTTC
TRBV7-8	NA	few	TRBJ2-1	CASSLFLTRLGEQFF	TGTGCCAGCAGCTTATTTTTAACAAGGCTCGGTGAGCAGTTCTTC
TRBV10-3	NA	NA	TRBJ2-1	CAIGGPAGNEQFF	TGTGCCATCGGAGGGCCCGCAGGCAATGAGCAGTTCTTC
TRBV20-1	NA	few	TRBJ2-5	CSVPPGPQETQYF	TGCAGTGTCCCTCCGGGACCCCAAGAGACCCAGTACTTC
TRBV3-1	NA	NA	TRBJ2-2	CASSQIFQTGELFF	TGTGCCAGCAGCCAAATTTTTCAGACCGGGGAGCTGTTTTTT
TRBV5-1	TRBD2	few	TRBJ2-1	CASSLVPQAGGHNEQFF	TGCGCCAGCAGCTTGGTGCCTCAAGCGGGGGGTCACAATGAGCAGTTCTTC
TRBV4-1	TRBD2	many	TRBJ2-7	CASSQGLAATYEQYF	TGCGCCAGCAGCCAAGGACTAGCGGCGACCTACGAGCAGTACTTC
TRBV5-5	NA	NA	TRBJ1-1	CASSLSGIGTEAFF	TGTGCCAGCAGCTTGTCCGGGATTGGCACTGAAGCTTTCTTT
TRBV19	NA	NA	TRBJ1-2	CASSSRGSNYGYTF	TGTGCCAGTAGTAGTAGAGGGTCAAACTATGGCTACACCTTC
TRBV24-1	NA	many	TRBJ2-1	CATSVLGGLYNEQFF	TGTGCCACCAGTGTATTGGGGGGCCTTTACAATGAGCAGTTCTTC
TRBV6-1	NA	NA	TRBJ2-1	CASIGLLSSTSGEQFF	TGTGCCAGCATAGGTCTTCTGAGCTCGACATCTGGGGAGCAGTTCTTC
TRBV5-1	TRBD2	NA	TRBJ2-1	CASSLLAVKGDEQFF	TGCGCCAGCAGCTTACTAGCGGTCAAAGGGGATGAGCAGTTCTTC
TRBV10-3	NA	many	TRBJ2-2	CAISESGRSNTGELFF	TGTGCCATCAGTGAGTCGGGGCGGTCTAACACCGGGGAGCTGTTTTTT
TRBV12-3/TRBV12-4	TRBD2	many	TRBJ2-7	CASSRTRYEQYF	TGTGCCAGCAGCCGGACTAGGTACGAGCAGTACTTC
TRBV7-2	NA	NA	TRBJ1-4	CASRATGGRGEKLFF	TGTGCCAGCAGGGCTACCGGGGGTAGGGGTGAAAAACTGTTTTTT
TRBV7-6	TRBD2	many	TRBJ2-7	CASSLGGGTSGRKYF	TGTGCCAGCAGCTTAGGTGGGGGGACTAGCGGGAGAAAGTACTTC
TRBV5-6	TRBD2	many	TRBJ2-5	CASSQGLAGVETQYF	TGTGCCAGCAGCCAAGGACTAGCGGGAGTAGAGACCCAGTACTTC
TRBV6-1	NA	few	TRBJ2-7	CASTIRPKGPYEQYF	TGTGCCAGCACCATTCGACCCAAAGGGCCGTACGAGCAGTACTTC
TRBV10-3	NA	many	TRBJ2-1	CAISEDRGGTTAYNEQFF	TGTGCCATCAGTGAGGACAGGGGAGGGACTACAGCCTACAATGAGCAGTTCTTC
TRBV6-5	NA	NA	TRBJ1-5	CASSIRGQPQHF	TGTGCCAGCAGCATCCGAGGTCAGCCCCAGCATTTT
TRBV5-1	NA	many	TRBJ2-5	CASRFGQETQYF	TGCGCCAGCAGATTTGGCCAAGAGACCCAGTACTTC